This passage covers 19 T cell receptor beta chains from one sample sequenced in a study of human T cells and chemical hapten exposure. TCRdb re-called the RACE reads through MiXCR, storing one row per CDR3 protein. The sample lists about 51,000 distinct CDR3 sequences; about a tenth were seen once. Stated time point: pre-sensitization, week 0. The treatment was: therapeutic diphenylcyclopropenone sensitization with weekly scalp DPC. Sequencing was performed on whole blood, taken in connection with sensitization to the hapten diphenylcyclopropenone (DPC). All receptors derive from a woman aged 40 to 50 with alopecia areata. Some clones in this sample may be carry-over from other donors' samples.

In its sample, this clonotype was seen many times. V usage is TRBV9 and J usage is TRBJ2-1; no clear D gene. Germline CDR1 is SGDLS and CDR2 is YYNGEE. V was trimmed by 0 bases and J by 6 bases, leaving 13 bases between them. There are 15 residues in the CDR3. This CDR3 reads CASSVAGVTVNEQFF. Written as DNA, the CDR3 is TGTGCCAGCAGCGTAGCCGGCGTTACGGTCAATGAGCAGTTCTTC.

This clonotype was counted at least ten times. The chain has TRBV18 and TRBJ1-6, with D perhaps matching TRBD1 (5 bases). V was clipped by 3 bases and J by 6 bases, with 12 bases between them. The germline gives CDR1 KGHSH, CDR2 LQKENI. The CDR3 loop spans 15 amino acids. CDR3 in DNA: TGTGCCAGCTCACCCGAACAGGTTCCTAATTCACCCCTCCACTTT. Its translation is CASSPEQVPNSPLHF.

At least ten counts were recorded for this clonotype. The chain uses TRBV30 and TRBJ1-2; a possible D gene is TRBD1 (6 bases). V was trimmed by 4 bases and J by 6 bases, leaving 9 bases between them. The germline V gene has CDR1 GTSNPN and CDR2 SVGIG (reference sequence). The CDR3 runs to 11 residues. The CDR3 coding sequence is TGTGCCTGGAAGAGGGGGGATGGCTACACCTTC. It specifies CAWKRGDGYTF.

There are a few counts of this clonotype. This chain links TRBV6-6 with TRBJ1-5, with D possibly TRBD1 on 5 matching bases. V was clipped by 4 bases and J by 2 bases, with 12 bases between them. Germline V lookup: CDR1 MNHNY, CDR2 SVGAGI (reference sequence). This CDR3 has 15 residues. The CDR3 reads CASSSGGGGNQPQHF. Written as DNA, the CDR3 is TGTGCCAGCAGTTCCGGTGGAGGGGGCAATCAGCCCCAGCATTTT.

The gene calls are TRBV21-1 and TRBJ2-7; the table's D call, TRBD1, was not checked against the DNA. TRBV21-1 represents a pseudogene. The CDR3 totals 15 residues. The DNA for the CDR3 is TGTGCCAGCAGCAAATGTGGACATCATTCCTACGAGCAGTACTTC. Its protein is CASSKCGHHSYEQYF.

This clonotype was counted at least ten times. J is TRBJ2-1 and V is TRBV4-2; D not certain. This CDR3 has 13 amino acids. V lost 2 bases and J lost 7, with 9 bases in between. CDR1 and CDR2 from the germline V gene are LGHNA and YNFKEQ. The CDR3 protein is CASSQSRQNEQFF. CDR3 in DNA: TGTGCCAGCAGCCAATCGAGGCAAAATGAGCAGTTCTTC.

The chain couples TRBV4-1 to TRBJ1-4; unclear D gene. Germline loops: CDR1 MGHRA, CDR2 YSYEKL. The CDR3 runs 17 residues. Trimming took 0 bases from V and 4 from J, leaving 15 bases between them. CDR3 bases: TGCGCCAGCAGCCAAGAAAGCTTTCGGAGGGATAATGAAAAACTGTTTTTT. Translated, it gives CASSQESFRRDNEKLFF.

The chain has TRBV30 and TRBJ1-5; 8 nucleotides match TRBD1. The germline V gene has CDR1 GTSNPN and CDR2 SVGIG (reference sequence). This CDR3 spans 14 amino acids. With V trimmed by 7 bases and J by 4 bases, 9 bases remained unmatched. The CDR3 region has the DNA TGTGCCTTGAAGAGTTGGACAGGGAATCAGCCCCAGCATTTT. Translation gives CALKSWTGNQPQHF.

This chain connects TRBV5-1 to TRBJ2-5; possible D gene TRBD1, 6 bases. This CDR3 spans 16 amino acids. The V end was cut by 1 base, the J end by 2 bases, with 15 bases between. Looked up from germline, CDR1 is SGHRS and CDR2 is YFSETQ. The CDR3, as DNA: TGCGCCAGCAGCTTGCGAGGGGGAAAAGGACAAGAGACCCAGTACTTC. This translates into CASSLRGGKGQETQYF.

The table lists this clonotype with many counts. The CDR3 spells CSVSLPGFYNEQFF. CDR3 in DNA: TGCAGCGTCTCCCTGCCGGGTTTCTACAATGAGCAGTTCTTC. The chain carries TRBV29-1 and TRBJ2-1; D gene ambiguous. Trimming removed 6 bases at V and 3 bases at J, with 15 bases between. CDR1 is SQVTM and CDR2 is ANQGSEA in the germline V gene. The CDR3 loop spans 14 amino acids.

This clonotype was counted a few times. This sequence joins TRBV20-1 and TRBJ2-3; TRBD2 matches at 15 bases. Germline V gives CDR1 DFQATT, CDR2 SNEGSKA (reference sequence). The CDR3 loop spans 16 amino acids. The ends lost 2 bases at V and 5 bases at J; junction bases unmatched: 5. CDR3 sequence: CSARQGLAGGLDTQYF. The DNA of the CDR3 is TGCAGTGCTAGACAAGGACTAGCGGGGGGGTTAGATACGCAGTATTTT.

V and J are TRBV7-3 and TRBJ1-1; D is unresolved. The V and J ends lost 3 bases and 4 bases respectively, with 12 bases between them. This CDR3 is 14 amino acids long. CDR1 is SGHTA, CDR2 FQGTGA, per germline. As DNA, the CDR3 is TGTGCCAGCAGCTTTAGTATGGAGACCACTGAAGCTTTCTTT. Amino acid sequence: CASSFSMETTEAFF.

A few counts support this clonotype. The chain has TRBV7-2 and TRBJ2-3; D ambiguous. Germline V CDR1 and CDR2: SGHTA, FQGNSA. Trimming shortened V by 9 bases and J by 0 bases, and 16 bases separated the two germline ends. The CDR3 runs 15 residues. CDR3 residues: CASSTDSSSTDTQYF. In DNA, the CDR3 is TGTGCCAGTAGCACCGATAGCAGTAGCACAGATACGCAGTATTTT.

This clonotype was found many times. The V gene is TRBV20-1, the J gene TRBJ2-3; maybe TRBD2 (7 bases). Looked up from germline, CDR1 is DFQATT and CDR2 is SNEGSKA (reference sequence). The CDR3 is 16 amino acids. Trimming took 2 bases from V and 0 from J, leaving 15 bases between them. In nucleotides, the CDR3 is TGCAGTGCTAGACCCTTGCGGGGGCCAAGCACAGATACGCAGTATTTT. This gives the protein CSARPLRGPSTDTQYF.

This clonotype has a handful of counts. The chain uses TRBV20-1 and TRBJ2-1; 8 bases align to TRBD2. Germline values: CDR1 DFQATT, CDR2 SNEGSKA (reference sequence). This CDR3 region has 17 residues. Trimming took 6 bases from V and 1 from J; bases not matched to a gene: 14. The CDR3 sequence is CSALGTSGPFSYNEQFF. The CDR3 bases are TGCAGTGCCCTAGGAACTAGCGGCCCTTTTTCCTACAATGAGCAGTTCTTC.

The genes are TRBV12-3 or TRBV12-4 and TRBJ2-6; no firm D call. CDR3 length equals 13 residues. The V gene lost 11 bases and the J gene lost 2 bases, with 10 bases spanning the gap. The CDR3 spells CAARAAGANVLTF. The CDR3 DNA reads TGTGCCGCTCGGGCCGCTGGGGCCAACGTCCTGACTTTC.

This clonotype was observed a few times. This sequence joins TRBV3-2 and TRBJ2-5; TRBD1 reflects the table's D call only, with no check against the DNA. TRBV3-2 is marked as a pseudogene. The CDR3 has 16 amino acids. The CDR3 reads CASSQGTGDVPETQYF. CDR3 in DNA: TGTGCCAGCAGCCAAGGAACAGGGGACGTTCCAGAGACCCAGTACTTC.

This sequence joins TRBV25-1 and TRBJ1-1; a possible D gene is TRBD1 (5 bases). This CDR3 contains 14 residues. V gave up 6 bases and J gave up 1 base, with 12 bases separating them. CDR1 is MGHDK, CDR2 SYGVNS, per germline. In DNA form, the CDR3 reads TGTGCCAGCAGCCCAAAGGGGAGGAACACTGAAGCTTTCTTT. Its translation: CASSPKGRNTEAFF.

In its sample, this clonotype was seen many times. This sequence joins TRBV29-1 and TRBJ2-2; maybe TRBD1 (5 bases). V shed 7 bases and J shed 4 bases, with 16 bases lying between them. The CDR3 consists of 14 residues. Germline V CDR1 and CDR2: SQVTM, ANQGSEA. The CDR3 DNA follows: TGCAGCGCCGTAGGGCAGGGCGGCACCGGGGAGCTGTTTTTT. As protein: CSAVGQGGTGELFF.